This TCR beta chain was profiled in a study of OX40 agonist ivuxolimab in advanced cancers. Background on the study: Melanoma, hepatocellular carcinoma, head and neck or renal cell cancer occurred in dose-escalation patients. Of mixed ages from about 23 to 90 and averaging around 60 years, the group was approximately 84% male. Prior anti-PD-1, anti-PD-L1 or anti-CTLA-4 therapy was allowed; less than 45% had some.

Trimming took off 4 bases at V and 0 bases at J, with 9 bases between the two ends. This CDR3 is 15 amino acids long. The V gene's germline CDR1 is SGHAT and CDR2 FQNNGV. The table came from immunoSEQ multiplex PCR; TCRdb's copy has only in-frame clones and leaves some out. The data contain 100,000 or so clones, about 96% of them singletons. The sequencing used CD4+ or CD8+ T cells sorted from blood, collected in a trial of the OX40 agonist ivuxolimab. The chain is built from TRBV11-2 and TRBJ2-2; possibly TRBD1 for D (6 bases). The receptor was isolated from an adult with an advanced solid tumor such as melanoma, head and neck, liver or kidney cancer. The CDR3 is CASSWTDANTGELFF. CDR3 in DNA: TGTGCCAGCAGCTGGACAGATGCGAACACCGGGGAGCTGTTTTTT.